A single sample is the source of the 19 T cell receptor beta chains below, sequenced in a study of cytomegalovirus exposure and HLA in healthy donors. TCRdb's copy holds only in-frame clones and misses some; the assay was immunoSEQ multiplex PCR. The repertoire holds about 98,000 clones, roughly nine tenths seen once, with about 6% in the top ten. Sequences were obtained from PBMCs. Every receptor here comes from a man aged 18 to 35 in good health and CMV-seropositive.

The chain uses TRBV5-4 and TRBJ1-6, with 7 positions matching TRBD1. Germline-derived CDR1 and CDR2 are SGHNT and YYREEE (reference sequence). There are 15 residues in the CDR3. V lost 7 bases and J lost 0; bases outside the gene matches: 4. The CDR3 region is CASSSGGSYNSPLHF. The CDR3 nucleotides read TGTGCCAGCTCGTCAGGGGGCTCCTATAATTCACCCCTCCACTTT.

V usage is TRBV7-2 and J usage is TRBJ2-7, with D maybe TRBD2 (5 bases). Germline CDR1 SGHTA, CDR2 FQGNSA. The CDR3 is 12 residues long. Trimming shortened V by 5 bases and J by 3 bases, and 8 bases separated the two germline ends. This CDR3 is CASSRTSYEQYF. CDR3 coding DNA: TGTGCCAGCAGCAGAACTAGCTACGAGCAGTACTTC.

J is TRBJ1-3 and V is TRBV9; D perhaps matches TRBD1 (5 bases). The CDR3 contains 16 residues. Looked up from germline, CDR1 is SGDLS and CDR2 is YYNGEE. V lost 0 bases and J lost 3, with 13 bases in between. In nucleotides, the CDR3 is TGTGCCAGCAGCGTAGCTCCCCGACAGATTGGAAACACCATATATTTT. It is translated as CASSVAPRQIGNTIYF.

This chain uses TRBV9 with TRBJ2-3; 11 bases match TRBD2. Looked up from germline, CDR1 is SGDLS and CDR2 is YYNGEE. The V segment lost 0 bases and the J segment 2 bases; nucleotides outside the gene matches: 8. This CDR3 spans 18 amino acids. CDR3 protein: CASSVDVGLAGNTDTQYF. CDR3 DNA: TGTGCCAGCAGCGTAGATGTAGGACTAGCGGGCAACACAGATACGCAGTATTTT. The full variable domain, with the rest looked up from reference TRBV9 and TRBJ2-3, is DSGVTQTPKHLITATGQRVTLRCSPRSGDLSVYWYQQSLDQGLQFLIQYYNGEERAKGNILERFSAQQFPDLHSELNLSSLELGDSALYFCASSVDVGLAGNTDTQYFGPGTRLTVL.

In its sample, this clone was seen once. The chain combines TRBV4-1 with TRBJ2-7; TRBD2 agrees at 8 bases. This CDR3 spans 15 amino acids. From germline, CDR1 is MGHRA and CDR2 YSYEKL. J lost 4 bases, V lost 0 bases, and 5 bases had no gene match. The CDR3: CASSQDWREAYEQYF. For the CDR3, the DNA is TGCGCCAGCAGCCAAGACTGGCGGGAGGCATACGAGCAGTACTTC.

CDR3 sequence reads: CSVEGAGAQETQYF. CDR3 coding DNA: TGCAGCGTTGAAGGGGCAGGGGCCCAAGAGACCCAGTACTTC. The V call is TRBV29-1, the J call TRBJ2-5, with TRBD1 as a possible D gene (6 bases). This CDR3 is 14 amino acids long. With 1 base removed from V and 1 base from J, the gap between germline ends came to 10 bases. Germline-derived CDR1 and CDR2 are SQVTM and ANQGSEA. Full variable domain (rest looked up from reference TRBV29-1 and TRBJ2-5): SAVISQKPSRDICQRGTSLTIQCQVDSQVTMMFWYRQQPGQSLTLIATANQGSEATYESGFVIDKFPISRPNLTFSTLTVSNMSPEDSSIYLCSVEGAGAQETQYFGPGTRLLVL.

The V and J genes are TRBV6-5 and TRBJ1-4; D perhaps matches TRBD1 (5 bases). Trimming shortened V by 6 bases and J by 5 bases, and 13 bases separated the two germline ends. Germline V lookup: CDR1 MNHEY, CDR2 SVGAGI. CDR3 length: 14 residues. The CDR3 reads CASSPATANEKLFF. The CDR3 DNA sequence: TGTGCCAGCAGCCCCGCGACAGCGAATGAAAAACTGTTTTTT.

The rearrangement joins TRBV9 to TRBJ2-1; D gene unclear. Germline-derived CDR1 and CDR2 are SGDLS and YYNGEE. The CDR3 covers 16 residues. Trimming removed 0 bases from V and 0 bases from J, with 10 bases in between. In nucleotides, the CDR3 is TGTGCCAGCAGCGTAGCTTTGAGGAACTCCTACAATGAGCAGTTCTTC. Translated: CASSVALRNSYNEQFF. The full variable domain, in which reference TRBV9 and TRBJ2-1 provide the parts outside the CDR3, is DSGVTQTPKHLITATGQRVTLRCSPRSGDLSVYWYQQSLDQGLQFLIQYYNGEERAKGNILERFSAQQFPDLHSELNLSSLELGDSALYFCASSVALRNSYNEQFFGPGTRLTVL.

V is TRBV28 and J is TRBJ2-5; no reliable D call. Trimming left V 3 bases short and J 0 bases short, with 11 bases between. Germline values: CDR1 MDHEN, CDR2 SYDVKM. The CDR3 loop spans 15 amino acids. The CDR3 spells CASSLTDKYQETQYF. CDR3 sequence (DNA): TGTGCCAGCAGTTTGACCGACAAGTACCAAGAGACCCAGTACTTC.

The V gene is TRBV14, the J gene TRBJ1-5; TRBD1 aligns across 11 bases. CDR1 and CDR2 (germline): SGHDN, FVKESK. CDR3 length: 15 amino acids. V dropped 1 base and J dropped 5; count of bases not matched to a gene: 1. For the CDR3, the DNA is TGTGCCAGCAGCCAAGGGGGACAGGGGGATCAGCCCCAGCATTTT. Protein product: CASSQGGQGDQPQHF.

This chain joins TRBV29-1 and TRBJ1-2; the match to TRBD1 covers 8 bases. Germline lookup yields CDR1 SQVTM and CDR2 ANQGSEA. The ends lost 2 bases at V and 3 bases at J; junction bases unmatched: 2. The CDR3 is 13 residues long. The CDR3: CSVEQGADYGYTF. In DNA, the CDR3 is TGCAGCGTTGAACAGGGGGCTGACTATGGCTACACCTTC.

This chain joins TRBV14 and TRBJ2-1; weak D call: TRBD2 (5 bases). The CDR3 length is 19 residues. CDR1 and CDR2 (germline): SGHDN, FVKESK. Trimming removed 0 bases from V and 0 bases from J, with 18 bases in between. As DNA, the CDR3 is TGTGCCAGCAGCCAAGAAGTTTTCGGCGGGCAAAGCTCCTACAATGAGCAGTTCTTC. This translates into CASSQEVFGGQSSYNEQFF.

CDR3 DNA: TGCAGCGCCGGGGGGGACAGGGGCAACACTGAAGCTTTCTTT. The encoded protein is CSAGGDRGNTEAFF. The genes are TRBV29-1 and TRBJ1-1, with TRBD1 identical over 10 bases. CDR3 length: 14 amino acids. Germline V gene sequence: CDR1 SQVTM, CDR2 ANQGSEA. J lost 2 bases, V lost 7 bases, and 7 bases had no gene match.

V and J are TRBV6-1 and TRBJ2-7; 7 bases map to TRBD1. CDR3 length: 14 residues. Germline assignment: CDR1 MNHNS and CDR2 SASEGT. Trimming cost V 2 bases and J 3 bases; bases outside gene matches: 4. CDR3 sequence: CASSETTGNYEQYF. CDR3 nucleotide sequence: TGTGCCAGCAGTGAAACGACAGGGAACTACGAGCAGTACTTC.

The gene calls are TRBV5-1 and TRBJ1-3, with D possibly matching TRBD1 (5 bases). V was clipped by 0 bases and J by 10 bases, with 11 bases between them. CDR1 and CDR2 (germline): SGHRS, YFSETQ. The CDR3 length is 13 residues. The CDR3 DNA reads as TGCGCCAGCAGCTTGGGGCAGGGAGGAACCATATATTTT. Protein: CASSLGQGGTIYF.

The genes are TRBV19 and TRBJ2-7; D is possibly TRBD2 (5 bases). CDR3 length: 12 amino acids. Germline loops: CDR1 LNHDA, CDR2 SQIVND (reference sequence). Trimming pared 10 bases from V and 3 bases from J, leaving 13 bases between. Here the CDR3 DNA reads TGTGCCACGAGGGCCGGATACTACGAGCAGTACTTC. Protein sequence: CATRAGYYEQYF.

The chain combines TRBV28 with TRBJ1-1; weak D call: TRBD1 (6 bases). The V gene's germline CDR1 is MDHEN and CDR2 SYDVKM. The germline V and J ends were trimmed by 3 bases and 4 bases, with 15 bases remaining between them. This CDR3 spans 15 amino acids. CDR3 bases: TGTGCCAGCAGTTTGGGGGACATAGTTTCCACTGAAGCTTTCTTT. Amino acid sequence: CASSLGDIVSTEAFF.

The V call is TRBV10-3, the J call TRBJ1-2; TRBD1 matches 8 bases. After removal of 5 bases from V and 6 bases from J, the junction contained 11 bases not matched to a gene. The CDR3 is 15 residues long. The germline V gene has CDR1 ENHRY and CDR2 SYGVKD. The CDR3 region is CAISTGTGRENGYTF. The CDR3 nucleotides read TGTGCCATCAGTACTGGGACAGGTCGTGAAAATGGCTACACCTTC.

In its sample, this clone was seen once. J is TRBJ2-3 and V is TRBV7-2; D ambiguous. V lost 4 bases, J lost 1 base, and 6 bases lay in between. The germline V gene has CDR1 SGHTA and CDR2 FQGNSA. The CDR3 covers 13 residues. The DNA for the CDR3 is TGTGCCAGCAGCTCTCAGGGCACAGATACGCAGTATTTT. This gives the protein CASSSQGTDTQYF.